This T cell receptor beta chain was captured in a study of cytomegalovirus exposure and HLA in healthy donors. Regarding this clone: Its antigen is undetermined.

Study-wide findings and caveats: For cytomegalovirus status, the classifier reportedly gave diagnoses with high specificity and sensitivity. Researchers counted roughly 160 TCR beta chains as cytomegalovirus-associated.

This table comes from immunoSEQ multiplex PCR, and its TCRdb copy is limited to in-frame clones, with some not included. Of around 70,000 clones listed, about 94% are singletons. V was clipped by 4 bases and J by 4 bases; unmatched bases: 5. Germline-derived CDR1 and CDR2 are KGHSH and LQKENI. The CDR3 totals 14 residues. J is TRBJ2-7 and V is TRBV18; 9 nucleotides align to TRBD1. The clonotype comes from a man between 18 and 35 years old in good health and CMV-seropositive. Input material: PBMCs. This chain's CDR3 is CASSQDRGAYEQYF. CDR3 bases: TGTGCCAGCTCACAGGACAGGGGAGCTTACGAGCAGTACTTC.